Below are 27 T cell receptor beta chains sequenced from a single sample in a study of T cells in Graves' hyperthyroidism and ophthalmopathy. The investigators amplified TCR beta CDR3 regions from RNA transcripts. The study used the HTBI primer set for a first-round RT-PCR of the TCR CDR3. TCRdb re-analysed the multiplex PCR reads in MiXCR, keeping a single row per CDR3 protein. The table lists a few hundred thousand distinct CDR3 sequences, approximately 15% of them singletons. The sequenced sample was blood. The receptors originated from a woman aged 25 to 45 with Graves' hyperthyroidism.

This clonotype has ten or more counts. The CDR3: CSGGLAGGGTYNEQFF. CDR3 coding DNA: TGCAGTGGGGGACTAGCGGGAGGAGGGACCTACAATGAGCAGTTCTTC. The V call is TRBV20-1, the J call TRBJ2-1, with 15 bases aligning to TRBD2. Trimming took 7 bases from V and 2 from J; bases not matched to a gene: 6. This CDR3 is built from 16 residues. From germline, CDR1 is DFQATT and CDR2 SNEGSKA (reference sequence).

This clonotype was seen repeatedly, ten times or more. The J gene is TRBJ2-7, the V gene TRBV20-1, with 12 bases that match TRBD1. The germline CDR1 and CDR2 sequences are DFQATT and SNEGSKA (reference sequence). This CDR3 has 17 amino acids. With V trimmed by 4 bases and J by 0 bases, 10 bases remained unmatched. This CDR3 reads CSAKTGTGGTNSYEQYF. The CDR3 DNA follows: TGCAGTGCTAAAACCGGGACAGGGGGCACGAACTCCTACGAGCAGTACTTC.

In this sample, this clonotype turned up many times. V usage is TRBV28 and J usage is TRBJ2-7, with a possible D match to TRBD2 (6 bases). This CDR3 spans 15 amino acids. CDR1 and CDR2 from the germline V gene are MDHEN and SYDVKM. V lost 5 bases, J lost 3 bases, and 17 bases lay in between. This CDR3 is CASSPGGLADYEQYF. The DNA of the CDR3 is TGTGCCAGCAGTCCCGGGGGATTAGCGGACTACGAGCAGTACTTC.

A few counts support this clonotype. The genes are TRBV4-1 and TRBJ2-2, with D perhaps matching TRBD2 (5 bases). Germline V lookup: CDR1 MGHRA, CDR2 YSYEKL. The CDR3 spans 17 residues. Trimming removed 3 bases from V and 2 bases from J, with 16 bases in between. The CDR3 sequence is CASSHLAGGLNTGELFF. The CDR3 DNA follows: TGCGCCAGCAGCCACCTTGCGGGTGGGCTCAACACCGGGGAGCTGTTTTTT.

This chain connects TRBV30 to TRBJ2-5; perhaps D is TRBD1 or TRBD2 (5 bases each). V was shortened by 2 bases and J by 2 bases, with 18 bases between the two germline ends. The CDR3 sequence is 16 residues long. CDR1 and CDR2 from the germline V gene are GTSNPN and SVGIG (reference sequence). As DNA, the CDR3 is TGTGCCTGGAGTAACCTAGGACGGGGCTCACAAGAGACCCAGTACTTC. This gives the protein CAWSNLGRGSQETQYF.

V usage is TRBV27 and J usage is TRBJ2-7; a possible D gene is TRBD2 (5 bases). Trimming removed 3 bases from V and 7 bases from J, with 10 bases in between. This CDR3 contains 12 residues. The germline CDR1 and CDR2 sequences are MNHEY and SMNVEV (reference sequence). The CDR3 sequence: CASSFRTGEQYF. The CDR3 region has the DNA TGTGCCAGCAGTTTCCGGACGGGGGAGCAGTACTTC.

The CDR3 protein is CASTRTNQPQHF. CDR3 nucleotides: TGTGCCAGCACTCGTACCAATCAGCCCCAGCATTTT. The chain links TRBV6-2 or TRBV6-3 to TRBJ1-5; D unresolved. V shed 7 bases and J shed 3 bases, with 7 bases lying between them. The CDR3 covers 12 residues. Germline V gene data show CDR1 as MNHEY and CDR2 as SVGEGT.

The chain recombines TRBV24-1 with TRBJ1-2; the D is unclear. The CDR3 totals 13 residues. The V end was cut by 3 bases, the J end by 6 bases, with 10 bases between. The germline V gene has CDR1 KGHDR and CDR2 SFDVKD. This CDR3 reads CATSDTSRDGYTF. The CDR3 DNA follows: TGTGCCACCAGTGATACGTCGAGAGATGGCTACACCTTC.

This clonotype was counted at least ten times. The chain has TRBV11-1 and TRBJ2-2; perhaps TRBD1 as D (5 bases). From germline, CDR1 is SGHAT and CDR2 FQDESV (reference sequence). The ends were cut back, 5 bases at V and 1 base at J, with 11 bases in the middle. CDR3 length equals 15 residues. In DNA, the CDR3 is TGTGCCAGCAGCAATCCAGGGATGAACACCGGGGAGCTGTTTTTT. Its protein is CASSNPGMNTGELFF.

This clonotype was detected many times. CDR3 bases: TGTGCCTGGACCGGGACTAGCTACGCCAATGAGCAGTTCTTC. Translating gives CAWTGTSYANEQFF. The genes are TRBV30 and TRBJ2-1, with TRBD2 identical over 9 bases. Per the germline V gene, CDR1 is GTSNPN and CDR2 is SVGIG (reference sequence). The V gene end was trimmed by 4 bases and the J gene end by 6 bases; junction bases not matched to a gene: 7. The length of the CDR3 is 14 residues.

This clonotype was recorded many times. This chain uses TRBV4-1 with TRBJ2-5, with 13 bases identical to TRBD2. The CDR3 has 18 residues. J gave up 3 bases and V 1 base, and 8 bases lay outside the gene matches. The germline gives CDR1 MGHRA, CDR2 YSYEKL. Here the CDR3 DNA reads TGCGCCAGCAGCCAAGTGCCAACCGGGACTAGCGGGGAAGAGACCCAGTACTTC. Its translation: CASSQVPTGTSGEETQYF.

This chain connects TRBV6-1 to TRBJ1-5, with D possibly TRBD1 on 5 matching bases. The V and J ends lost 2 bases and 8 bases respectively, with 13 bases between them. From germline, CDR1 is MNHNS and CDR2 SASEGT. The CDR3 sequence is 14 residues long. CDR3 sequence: CASSEQGDLEPQHF. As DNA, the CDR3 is TGTGCCAGCAGTGAACAGGGAGACCTCGAGCCCCAGCATTTT.

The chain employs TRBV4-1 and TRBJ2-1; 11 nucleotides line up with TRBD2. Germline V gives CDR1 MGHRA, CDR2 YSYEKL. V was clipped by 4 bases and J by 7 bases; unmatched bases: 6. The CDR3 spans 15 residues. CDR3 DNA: TGCGCCAGCAGCCCAATAGCGGGAGGGGGAAATGAGCAGTTCTTC. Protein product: CASSPIAGGGNEQFF.

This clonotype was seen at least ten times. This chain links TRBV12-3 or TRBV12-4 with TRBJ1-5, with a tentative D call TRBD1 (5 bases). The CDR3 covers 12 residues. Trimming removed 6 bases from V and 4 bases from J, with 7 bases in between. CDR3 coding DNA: TGTGCCAGCAGACAGGTTAATCAGCCCCAGCATTTT. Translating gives CASRQVNQPQHF.

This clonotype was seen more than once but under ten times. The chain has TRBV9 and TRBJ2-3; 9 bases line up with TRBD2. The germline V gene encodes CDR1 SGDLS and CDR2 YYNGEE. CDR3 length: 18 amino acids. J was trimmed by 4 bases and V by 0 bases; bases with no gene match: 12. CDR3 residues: CASSVGHWRTSDADTQYF. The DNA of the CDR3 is TGTGCCAGCAGCGTAGGTCATTGGAGGACTAGCGATGCAGATACGCAGTATTTT.

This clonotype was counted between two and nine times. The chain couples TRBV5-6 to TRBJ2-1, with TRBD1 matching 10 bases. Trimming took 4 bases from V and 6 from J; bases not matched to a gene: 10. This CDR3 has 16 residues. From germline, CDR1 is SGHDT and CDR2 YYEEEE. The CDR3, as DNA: TGTGCCAGCAGCGCCCCGGGACAGGGGCTTTTCAATGAGCAGTTCTTC. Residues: CASSAPGQGLFNEQFF.

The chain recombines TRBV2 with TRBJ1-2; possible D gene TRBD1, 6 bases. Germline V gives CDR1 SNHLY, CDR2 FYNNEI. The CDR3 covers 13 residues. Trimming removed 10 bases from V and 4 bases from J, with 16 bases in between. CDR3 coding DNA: TGTGCCACCGGGGGCCCAGGGGTCTATGGCTACACCTTC. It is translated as CATGGPGVYGYTF.

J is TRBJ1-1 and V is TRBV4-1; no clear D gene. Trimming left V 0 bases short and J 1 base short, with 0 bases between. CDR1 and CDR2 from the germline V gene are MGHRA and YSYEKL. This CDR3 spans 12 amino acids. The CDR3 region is CASSQENTEAFF. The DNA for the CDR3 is TGCGCCAGCAGCCAAGAGAACACTGAAGCTTTCTTT.

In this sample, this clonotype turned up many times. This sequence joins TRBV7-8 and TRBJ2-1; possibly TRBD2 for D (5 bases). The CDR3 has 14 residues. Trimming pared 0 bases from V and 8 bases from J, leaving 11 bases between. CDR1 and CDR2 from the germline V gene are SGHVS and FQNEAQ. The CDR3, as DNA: TGTGCCAGCAGCTTAGCGGGGAGAGACGATGAGCAGTTCTTC. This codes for CASSLAGRDDEQFF.

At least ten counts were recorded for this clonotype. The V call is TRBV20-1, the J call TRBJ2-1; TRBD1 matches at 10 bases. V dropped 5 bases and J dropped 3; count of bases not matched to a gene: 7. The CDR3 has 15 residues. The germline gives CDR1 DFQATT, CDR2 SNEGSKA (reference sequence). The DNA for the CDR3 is TGCAGTGCTCCGAGGACAGGGGGGGACTACAATGAGCAGTTCTTC. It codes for CSAPRTGGDYNEQFF.

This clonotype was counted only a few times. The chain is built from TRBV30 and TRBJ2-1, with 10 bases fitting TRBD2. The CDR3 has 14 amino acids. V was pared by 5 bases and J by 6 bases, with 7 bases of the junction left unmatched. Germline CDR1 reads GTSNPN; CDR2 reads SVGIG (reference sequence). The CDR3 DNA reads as TGTGCCTGGGGGGGTAGCGGGGGGAGCAATGAGCAGTTCTTC. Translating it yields CAWGGSGGSNEQFF.

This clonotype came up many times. The CDR3 region has the DNA TGCGCCAGCAGCCAAGTTGGGGGAAACACCATATATTTT. It codes for CASSQVGGNTIYF. The chain recombines TRBV4-1 with TRBJ1-3; D gene ambiguous. The CDR3 extends over 13 amino acids. Germline V gene data show CDR1 as MGHRA and CDR2 as YSYEKL. The V gene lost 1 base and the J gene lost 4 bases, with 5 bases spanning the gap.

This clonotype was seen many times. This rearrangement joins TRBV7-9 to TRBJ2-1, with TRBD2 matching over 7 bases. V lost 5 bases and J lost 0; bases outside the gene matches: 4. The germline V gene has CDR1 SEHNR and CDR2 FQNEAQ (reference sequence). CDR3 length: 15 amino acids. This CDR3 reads CASSKPSGSYNEQFF. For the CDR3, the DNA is TGTGCCAGCAGCAAGCCTAGCGGCTCCTACAATGAGCAGTTCTTC.

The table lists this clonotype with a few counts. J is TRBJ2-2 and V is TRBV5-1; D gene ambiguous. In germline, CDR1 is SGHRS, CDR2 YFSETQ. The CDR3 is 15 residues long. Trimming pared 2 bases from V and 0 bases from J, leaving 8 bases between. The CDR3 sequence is CASSFLHPNTGELFF. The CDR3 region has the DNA TGCGCCAGCAGCTTTCTCCATCCGAACACCGGGGAGCTGTTTTTT.

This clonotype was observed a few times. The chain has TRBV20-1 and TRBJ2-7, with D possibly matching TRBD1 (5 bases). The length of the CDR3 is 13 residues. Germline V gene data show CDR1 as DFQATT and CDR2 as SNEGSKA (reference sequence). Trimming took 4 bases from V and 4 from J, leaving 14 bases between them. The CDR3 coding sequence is TGCAGTGCTAACCAATTACAGGAGTACGAGCAGTACTTC. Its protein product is CSANQLQEYEQYF.

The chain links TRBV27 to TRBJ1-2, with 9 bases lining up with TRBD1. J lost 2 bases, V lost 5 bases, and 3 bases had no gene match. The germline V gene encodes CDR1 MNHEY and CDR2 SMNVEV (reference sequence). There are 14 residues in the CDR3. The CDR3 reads CASSGQGPNYGYTF. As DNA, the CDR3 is TGTGCCAGCAGTGGACAGGGGCCGAACTATGGCTACACCTTC.

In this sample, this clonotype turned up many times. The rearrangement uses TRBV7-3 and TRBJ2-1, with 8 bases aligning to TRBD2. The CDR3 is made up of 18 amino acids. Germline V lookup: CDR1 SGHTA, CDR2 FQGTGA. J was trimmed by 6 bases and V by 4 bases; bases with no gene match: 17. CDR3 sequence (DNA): TGTGCCAGCAGCTATCAACACCTACTGGGACTAGGGATCAATGAGCAGTTCTTC. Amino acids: CASSYQHLLGLGINEQFF.